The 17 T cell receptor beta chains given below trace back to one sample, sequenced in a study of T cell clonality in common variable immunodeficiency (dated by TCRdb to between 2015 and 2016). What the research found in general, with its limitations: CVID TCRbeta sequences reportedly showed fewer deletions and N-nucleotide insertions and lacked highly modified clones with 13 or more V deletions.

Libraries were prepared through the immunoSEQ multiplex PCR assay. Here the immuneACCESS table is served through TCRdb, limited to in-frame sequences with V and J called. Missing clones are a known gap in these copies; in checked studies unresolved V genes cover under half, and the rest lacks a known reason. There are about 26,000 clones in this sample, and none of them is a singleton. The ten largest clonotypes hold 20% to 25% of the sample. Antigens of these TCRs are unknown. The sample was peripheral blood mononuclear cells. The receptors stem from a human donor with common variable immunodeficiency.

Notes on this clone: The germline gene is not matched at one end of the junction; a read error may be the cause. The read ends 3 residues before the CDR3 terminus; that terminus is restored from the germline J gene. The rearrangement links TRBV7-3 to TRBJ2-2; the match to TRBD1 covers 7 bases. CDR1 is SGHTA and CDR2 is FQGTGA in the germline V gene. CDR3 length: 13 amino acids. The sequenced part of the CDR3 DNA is TGTGCCAACAGCACAGGGGTACCCGGGGAG. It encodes CANSTGVPGE. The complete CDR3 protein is CANSTGVPGELFF.

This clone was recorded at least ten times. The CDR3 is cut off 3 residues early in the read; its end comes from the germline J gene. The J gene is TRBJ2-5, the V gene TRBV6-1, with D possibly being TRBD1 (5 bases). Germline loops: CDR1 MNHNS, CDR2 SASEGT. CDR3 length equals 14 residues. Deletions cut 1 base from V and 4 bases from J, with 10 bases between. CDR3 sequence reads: CASSEGLRGETQYF. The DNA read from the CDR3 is TGTGCCAGCAGTGAAGGCCTAAGGGGAGAGACC.

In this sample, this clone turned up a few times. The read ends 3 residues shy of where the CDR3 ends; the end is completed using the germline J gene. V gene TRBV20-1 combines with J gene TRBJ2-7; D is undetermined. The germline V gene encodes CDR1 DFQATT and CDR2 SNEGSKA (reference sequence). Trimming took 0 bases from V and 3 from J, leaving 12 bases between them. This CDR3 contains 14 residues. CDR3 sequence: CSARDARTHYEQYF. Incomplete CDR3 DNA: TGCAGTGCTAGAGATGCCCGAACACACTACGAG.

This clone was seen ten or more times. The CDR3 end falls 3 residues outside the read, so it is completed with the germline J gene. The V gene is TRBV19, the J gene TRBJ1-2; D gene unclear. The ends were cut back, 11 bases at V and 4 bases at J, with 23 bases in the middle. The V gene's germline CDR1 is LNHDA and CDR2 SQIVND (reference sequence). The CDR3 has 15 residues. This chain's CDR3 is CAGQTGVGESYGYTF. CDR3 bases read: TGTGCCGGTCAGACCGGGGTTGGAGAGAGCTATGGC. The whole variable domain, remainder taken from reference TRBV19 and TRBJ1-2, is DGGITQSPKYLFRKEGQNVTLSCEQNLNHDAMYWYRQDPGQGLRLIYYSQIVNDFQKGDIAEGYSVSREKKESFPLTVTSAQKNPTAFYLCAGQTGVGESYGYTFGSGTRLTVV.

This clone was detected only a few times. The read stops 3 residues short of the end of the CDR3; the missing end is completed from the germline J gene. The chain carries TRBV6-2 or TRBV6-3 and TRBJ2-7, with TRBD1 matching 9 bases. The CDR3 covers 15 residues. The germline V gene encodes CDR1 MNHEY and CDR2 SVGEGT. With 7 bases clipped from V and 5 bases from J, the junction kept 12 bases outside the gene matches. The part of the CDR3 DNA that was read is TGTGCCAGCATGCACACCGGGACAGGGAACGACGAG. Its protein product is CASMHTGTGNDE. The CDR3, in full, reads CASMHTGTGNDEQYF.

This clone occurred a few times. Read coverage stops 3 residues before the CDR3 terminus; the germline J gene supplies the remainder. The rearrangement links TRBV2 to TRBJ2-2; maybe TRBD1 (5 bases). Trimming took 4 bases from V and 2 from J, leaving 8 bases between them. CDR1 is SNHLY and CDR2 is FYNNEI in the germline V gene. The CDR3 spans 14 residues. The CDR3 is CASSGTLNTGELFF. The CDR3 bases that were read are TGTGCCAGCAGTGGGACACTTAACACCGGGGAG. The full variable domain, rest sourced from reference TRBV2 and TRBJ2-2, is EPEVTQTPSHQVTQMGQEVILRCVPISNHLYFYWYRQILGQKVEFLVSFYNNEISEKSEIFDDQFSVERPDGSNFTLKIRSTKLEDSAMYFCASSGTLNTGELFFGEGSRLTVL.

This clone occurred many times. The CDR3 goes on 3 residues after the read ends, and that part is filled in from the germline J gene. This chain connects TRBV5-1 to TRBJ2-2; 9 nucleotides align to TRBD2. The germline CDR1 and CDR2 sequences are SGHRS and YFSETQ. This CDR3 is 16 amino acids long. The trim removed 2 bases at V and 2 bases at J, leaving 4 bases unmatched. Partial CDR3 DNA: TGCGCCAGCAGCTTACTAGCGGGCGTAAACACCGGGGAG. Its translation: CASSLLAGVNTGE. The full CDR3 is CASSLLAGVNTGELFF. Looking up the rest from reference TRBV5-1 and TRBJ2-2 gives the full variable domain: KAGVTQTPRYLIKTRGQQVTLSCSPISGHRSVSWYQQTPGQGLQFLFEYFSETQRNKGNFPGRFSGRQFSNSRSEMNVSTLELGDSALYLCASSLLAGVNTGELFFGEGSRLTVL.

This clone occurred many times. The sequenced part of the CDR3 DNA is TGTGCCTGGAGCCCTCAGGGTAGGCTTTATGAG. Its translation is CAWSPQGRLYE. Given in full, the CDR3 is CAWSPQGRLYEQFF. The chain is built from TRBV30 and TRBJ2-1; perhaps TRBD1 as D (5 bases). The CDR3 goes on 3 residues after the read ends, and that part is filled in from the germline J gene. Trimming shortened V by 3 bases and J by 8 bases, and 17 bases separated the two germline ends. The CDR3 length is 14 residues. Per germline, CDR1 GTSNPN and CDR2 SVGIG (reference sequence).

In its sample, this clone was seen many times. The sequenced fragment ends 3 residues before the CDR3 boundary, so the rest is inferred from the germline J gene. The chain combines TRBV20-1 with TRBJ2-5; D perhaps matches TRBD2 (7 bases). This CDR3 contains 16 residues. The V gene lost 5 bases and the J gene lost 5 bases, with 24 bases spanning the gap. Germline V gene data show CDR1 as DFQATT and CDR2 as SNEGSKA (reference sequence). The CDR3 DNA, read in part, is TGCAGTGCTCAACGATTCGCCGGGGGGAGGGGGGAGACC. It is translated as CSAQRFAGGRGET. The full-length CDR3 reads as CSAQRFAGGRGETQYF.

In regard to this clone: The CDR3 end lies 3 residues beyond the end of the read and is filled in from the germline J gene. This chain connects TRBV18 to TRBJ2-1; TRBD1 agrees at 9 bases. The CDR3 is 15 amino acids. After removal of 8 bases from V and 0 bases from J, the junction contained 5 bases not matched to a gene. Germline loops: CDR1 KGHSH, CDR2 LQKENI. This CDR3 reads CASGTGQSSYNEQFF. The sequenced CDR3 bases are TGTGCCAGCGGGACAGGGCAAAGCTCCTACAATGAG.

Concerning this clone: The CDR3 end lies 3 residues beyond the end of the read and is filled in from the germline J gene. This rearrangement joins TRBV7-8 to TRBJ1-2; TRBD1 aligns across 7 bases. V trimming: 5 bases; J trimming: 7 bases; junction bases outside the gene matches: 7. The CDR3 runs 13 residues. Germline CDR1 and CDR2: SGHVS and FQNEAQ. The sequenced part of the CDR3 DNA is TGTGCCAGCAGCGCCGGGACAGTCACTGGC. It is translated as CASSAGTVTG. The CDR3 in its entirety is CASSAGTVTGYTF.

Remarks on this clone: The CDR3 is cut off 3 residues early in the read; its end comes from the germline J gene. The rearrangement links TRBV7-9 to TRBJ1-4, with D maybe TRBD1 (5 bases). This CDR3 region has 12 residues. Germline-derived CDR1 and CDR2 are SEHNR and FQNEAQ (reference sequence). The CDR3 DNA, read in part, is TGTGCCAGCAGCCCCCCCAGGGAGGGA. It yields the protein CASSPPREG. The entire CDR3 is CASSPPREGLFF.

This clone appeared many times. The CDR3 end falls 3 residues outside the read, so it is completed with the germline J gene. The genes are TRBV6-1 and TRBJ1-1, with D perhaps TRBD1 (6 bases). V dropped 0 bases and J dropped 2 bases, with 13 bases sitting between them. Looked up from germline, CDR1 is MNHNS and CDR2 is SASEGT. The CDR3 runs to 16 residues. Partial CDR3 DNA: TGTGCCAGCAGTGAAGCGCGGGGGCGAGTTAACACTGAA. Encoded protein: CASSEARGRVNTE. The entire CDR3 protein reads CASSEARGRVNTEAFF.

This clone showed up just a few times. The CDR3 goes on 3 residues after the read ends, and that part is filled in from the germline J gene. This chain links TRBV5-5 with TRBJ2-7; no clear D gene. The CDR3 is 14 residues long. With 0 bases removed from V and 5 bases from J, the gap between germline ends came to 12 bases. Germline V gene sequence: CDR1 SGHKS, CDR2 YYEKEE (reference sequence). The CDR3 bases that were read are TGTGCCAGCAGCTTGGGAGTGCGTAGGGACGAG. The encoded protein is CASSLGVRRDE. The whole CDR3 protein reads CASSLGVRRDEQYF.

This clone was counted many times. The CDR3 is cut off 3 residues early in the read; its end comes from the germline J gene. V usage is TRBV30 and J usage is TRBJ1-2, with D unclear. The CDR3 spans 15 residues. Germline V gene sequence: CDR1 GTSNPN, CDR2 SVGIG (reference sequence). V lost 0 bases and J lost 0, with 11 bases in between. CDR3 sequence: CAWSVTGLANYGYTF. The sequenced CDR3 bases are TGTGCCTGGAGTGTAACGGGGTTAGCTAACTATGGC. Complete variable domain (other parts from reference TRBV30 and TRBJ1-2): SQTIHQWPATLVQPVGSPLSLECTVEGTSNPNLYWYRQAAGRGLQLLFYSVGIGQISSEVPQNLSASRPQDRQFILSSKKLLLSDSGFYLCAWSVTGLANYGYTFGSGTRLTVV.

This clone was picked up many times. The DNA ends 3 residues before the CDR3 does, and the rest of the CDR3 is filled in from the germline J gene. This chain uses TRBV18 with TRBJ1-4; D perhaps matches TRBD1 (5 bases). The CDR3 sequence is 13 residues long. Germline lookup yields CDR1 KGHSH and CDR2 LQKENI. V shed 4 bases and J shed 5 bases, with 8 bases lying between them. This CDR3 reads CASSQGLNEKLFF. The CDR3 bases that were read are TGTGCCAGCTCACAGGGGCTCAATGAAAAA.

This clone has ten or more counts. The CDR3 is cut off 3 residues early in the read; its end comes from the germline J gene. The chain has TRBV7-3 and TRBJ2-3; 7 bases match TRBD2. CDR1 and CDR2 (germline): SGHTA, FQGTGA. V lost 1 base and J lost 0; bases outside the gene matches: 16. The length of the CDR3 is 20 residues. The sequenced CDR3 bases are TGTGCCAGCAGCTTAAAACGGCCTAGCGGCATCAGCAGTAGCACAGATACG. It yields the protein CASSLKRPSGISSSTDT. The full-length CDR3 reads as CASSLKRPSGISSSTDTQYF.